The 32 T cell receptor beta chains below all came from one sample that was sequenced in a study of T cell responses to AZD1222 COVID-19 vaccine. Libraries were prepared by immunoSEQ multiplex PCR; TCRdb keeps only in-frame clonotypes and omits some of them. The sample lists roughly 150,000 clones, around nine tenths occurring once. The sequencing here drew on peripheral blood, taken on day 0 of AZD1222 vaccination. These TCRs come from an adult in good health.

The chain employs TRBV9 and TRBJ2-3; possibly TRBD2 for D (6 bases). CDR1 SGDLS and CDR2 YYNGEE come from the germline V gene. V lost 4 bases, J lost 11 bases, and 17 bases lay in between. This CDR3 has 13 residues. The CDR3 here is CASSRLRGVEQYF. CDR3 nucleotides: TGTGCCAGCAGCCGCCTCCGCGGGGTAGAGCAGTATTTT.

The chain joins TRBV27 to TRBJ1-2; TRBD1 is a possible D gene (5 bases). V lost 3 bases, J lost 2 bases, and 10 bases lay in between. CDR1 and CDR2 (germline): MNHEY, SMNVEV (reference sequence). The CDR3 is made up of 14 amino acids. The CDR3 coding sequence is TGTGCCAGCAGTTTTGGTGGGGCGAACTATGGCTACACCTTC. It translates to CASSFGGANYGYTF.

CDR3 amino acids: CASSLGTGPYEQYF. CDR3 nucleotide sequence: TGTGCCAGCAGCTTGGGGACAGGGCCCTACGAGCAGTACTTC. The V and J genes are TRBV11-2 and TRBJ2-7; 9 bases line up with TRBD1. The CDR3 length is 14 residues. J gave up 2 bases and V 3 bases, and 2 bases lay outside the gene matches. CDR1 and CDR2 from the germline V gene are SGHAT and FQNNGV.

This rearrangement joins TRBV6-2 or TRBV6-3 to TRBJ2-5; 12 bases map to TRBD2. V trimming: 2 bases; J trimming: 4 bases; junction bases outside the gene matches: 8. The CDR3 extends over 17 amino acids. Germline-derived CDR1 and CDR2 are MNHEY and SVGEGT. The CDR3 bases are TGTGCCAGCAGTTACCTGACTAGCGGGAGAGGAGGAGAGACCCAGTACTTC. The encoded protein is CASSYLTSGRGGETQYF.

The V gene is TRBV4-2, the J gene TRBJ2-7; TRBD1 might be the D (6 bases). Germline CDR1 is LGHNA and CDR2 is YNFKEQ. Trimming pared 9 bases from V and 5 bases from J, leaving 11 bases between. CDR3 size: 11 residues. This chain's CDR3 is CASGRGNEQYF. CDR3 coding DNA: TGTGCCAGTGGCAGGGGTAACGAGCAGTACTTC.

Here the CDR3 DNA reads TGTGCCAGCAGTCTAGCGATCTCCTACAATGAGCAGTTCTTC. Amino acids: CASSLAISYNEQFF. The V and J genes are TRBV6-5 and TRBJ2-1, with D perhaps matching TRBD2 (6 bases). Trimming took off 5 bases at V and 0 bases at J, with 8 bases between the two ends. CDR3 size: 14 residues. The germline gives CDR1 MNHEY, CDR2 SVGAGI.

The chain couples TRBV20-1 to TRBJ1-5; no clear D gene. The CDR3 spans 14 residues. Trimming pared 3 bases from V and 6 bases from J, leaving 15 bases between. Germline CDR1 reads DFQATT; CDR2 reads SNEGSKA (reference sequence). The CDR3 sequence: CSASGEGWGQPQHF. CDR3 DNA sequence: TGCAGTGCTAGTGGAGAGGGATGGGGTCAGCCCCAGCATTTT.

The chain employs TRBV18 and TRBJ1-3; D is unclear. The CDR3 consists of 17 residues. Germline V lookup: CDR1 KGHSH, CDR2 LQKENI. V was trimmed by 0 bases and J by 1 base, leaving 13 bases between them. The CDR3 region has the DNA TGTGCCAGCTCACCACCGATGGGTCTCGGGTCTGGAAACACCATATATTTT. Residues: CASSPPMGLGSGNTIYF.

The genes are TRBV14 and TRBJ2-4; D uncertain. The germline CDR1 and CDR2 sequences are SGHDN and FVKESK. This CDR3 region has 16 residues. Trimming pared 5 bases from V and 4 bases from J, leaving 18 bases between. The CDR3 nucleotides read TGTGCCAGCAGCGAGATAGTGGCAGGTCATAAAAACATTCAGTACTTC. Encoded protein: CASSEIVAGHKNIQYF.

This sequence joins TRBV28 and TRBJ2-3; TRBD1 aligns across 10 bases. J gave up 2 bases and V 8 bases, and 4 bases lay outside the gene matches. The CDR3 loop spans 14 amino acids. CDR1 is MDHEN, CDR2 SYDVKM, per germline. The CDR3 protein is CASWGQGFTDTQYF. The CDR3 DNA follows: TGTGCCAGCTGGGGACAGGGGTTCACAGATACGCAGTATTTT.

The chain couples TRBV6-2 or TRBV6-3 to TRBJ2-1, with D unresolved. V was shortened by 7 bases and J by 0 bases, with 13 bases between the two germline ends. This CDR3 spans 15 amino acids. Germline V lookup: CDR1 MNHEY, CDR2 SVGEGT. Here the CDR3 reads CASTPGESSYNEQFF. The CDR3 DNA sequence: TGTGCCAGCACCCCTGGGGAAAGCTCCTACAATGAGCAGTTCTTC.

The CDR3 DNA reads TGTGCCACCAGCAGAGATAACGGGCAGCCCCAGCATTTT. It encodes CATSRDNGQPQHF. The chain is built from TRBV15 and TRBJ1-5; no firm D call. V lost 0 bases to trimming and J lost 7 bases, with 7 bases between them. Germline values: CDR1 LNHNV, CDR2 YYDKDF (reference sequence). CDR3 length equals 13 residues.

The V gene is TRBV20-1, the J gene TRBJ2-3; possible D gene TRBD1, 6 bases. The germline V gene has CDR1 DFQATT and CDR2 SNEGSKA (reference sequence). V was cut by 5 bases and J by 5 bases, with 8 bases left in between. The CDR3 has 11 amino acids. CDR3 loop: CSADRLDTQYF. The DNA for the CDR3 is TGCAGTGCTGACAGGTTAGATACGCAGTATTTT.

The chain joins TRBV6-2 or TRBV6-3 to TRBJ2-7; D unresolved. The CDR3 loop spans 15 amino acids. The V end lost 6 bases, the J end lost 1 base, and 16 bases lay between the germline ends. Germline V gene lookup returns CDR1 MNHEY and CDR2 SVGEGT. CDR3 region: CASSAWSYGSYEQYF. CDR3 sequence (DNA): TGTGCCAGCAGCGCGTGGTCCTACGGTTCCTACGAGCAGTACTTC.

V gene TRBV19 combines with J gene TRBJ1-4; 7 nucleotides match TRBD1. Germline loops: CDR1 LNHDA, CDR2 SQIVND (reference sequence). Germline trimming cut 5 bases from V and 7 bases from J; bases unmatched to any gene: 13. There are 16 residues in the CDR3. CDR3 in amino acids: CASSEGTAQRGEKLFF. The CDR3 DNA reads TGTGCCAGTAGTGAAGGGACAGCCCAAAGAGGTGAAAAACTGTTTTTT. The whole variable domain, filled in from reference TRBV19 and TRBJ1-4, reads DGGITQSPKYLFRKEGQNVTLSCEQNLNHDAMYWYRQDPGQGLRLIYYSQIVNDFQKGDIAEGYSVSREKKESFPLTVTSAQKNPTAFYLCASSEGTAQRGEKLFFGSGTQLSVL.

The gene calls are TRBV7-2 and TRBJ1-2, with D uncertain. This CDR3 spans 15 amino acids. Germline assignment: CDR1 SGHTA and CDR2 FQGNSA. Trimming took 4 bases from V and 8 from J, leaving 20 bases between them. The CDR3 region has the DNA TGTGCCAGCAGCTCGCGGACTACCAGCGAGCGAGGCTACACCTTC. This sequence encodes CASSSRTTSERGYTF.

The chain uses TRBV7-9 and TRBJ2-1; D call uncertain. The CDR3 is 13 amino acids. V was clipped by 7 bases and J by 6 bases, with 13 bases between them. The V gene's germline CDR1 is SEHNR and CDR2 FQNEAQ (reference sequence). The CDR3 DNA reads TGTGCCAGCATCAACCGGGTACTCAATGAGCAGTTCTTC. Protein: CASINRVLNEQFF.

V usage is TRBV4-1 and J usage is TRBJ1-2; tentatively, D is TRBD1 (5 bases). The CDR3 covers 14 residues. Germline assignment: CDR1 MGHRA and CDR2 YSYEKL. The V gene lost 3 bases and the J gene lost 8 bases, with 16 bases spanning the gap. The DNA for the CDR3 is TGCGCCAGCAGCCATACTATAAGGGGACGAGGCTACACCTTC. Encoded protein: CASSHTIRGRGYTF.

The V call is TRBV28, the J call TRBJ2-3, with 7 bases matching TRBD1. J lost 9 bases, V lost 0 bases, and 12 bases had no gene match. The V gene's germline CDR1 is MDHEN and CDR2 SYDVKM. The length of the CDR3 is 16 residues. The CDR3 sequence is CASSLWRQGLLRTQYF. CDR3 nucleotide sequence: TGTGCCAGCAGTTTATGGCGACAGGGCCTCCTAAGGACGCAGTATTTT.

The CDR3 DNA sequence: TGTGCCACCAGTAGGGGAAATTCACCCCTCCACTTT. It translates to CATSRGNSPLHF. The rearrangement uses TRBV15 and TRBJ1-6; tentative D call: TRBD1 (5 bases). Trimming took off 6 bases at V and 7 bases at J, with 7 bases between the two ends. Per the germline V gene, CDR1 is LNHNV and CDR2 is YYDKDF (reference sequence). CDR3 size: 12 residues.

The chain uses TRBV28 and TRBJ2-3, with unresolved D. Per germline, CDR1 MDHEN and CDR2 SYDVKM. This CDR3 is built from 15 residues. Trimming cost V 6 bases and J 2 bases, with 15 bases left between them. CDR3 sequence: CASSPRRPHTDTQYF. Here the CDR3 DNA reads TGTGCCAGCAGCCCCCGGCGGCCACACACAGATACGCAGTATTTT.

The rearrangement joins TRBV4-3 to TRBJ1-2; D unresolved. Germline V gene lookup returns CDR1 LGHNA and CDR2 YSLEER. Trimming cost V 0 bases and J 6 bases, with 5 bases left between them. CDR3 size: 12 residues. CDR3 DNA sequence: TGCGCCAGCAGCCAAGATATGAATGGCTACACCTTC. This gives the protein CASSQDMNGYTF.

The chain combines TRBV29-1 with TRBJ2-3, with D possibly TRBD2 on 6 matching bases. Germline CDR1 is SQVTM and CDR2 is ANQGSEA. This CDR3 region has 15 residues. V was cut by 3 bases and J by 0 bases, with 13 bases left in between. The CDR3 reads CSVEGWGTSTDTQYF. CDR3 DNA sequence: TGCAGCGTTGAGGGGTGGGGGACTAGCACAGATACGCAGTATTTT.

The genes are TRBV5-4 and TRBJ2-7; 10 nucleotides match TRBD2. CDR1 is SGHNT and CDR2 is YYREEE in the germline V gene (reference sequence). The V segment lost 4 bases and the J segment 3 bases; nucleotides outside the gene matches: 7. The CDR3 runs to 15 residues. CDR3 in amino acids: CASSRTLAGVYEQYF. CDR3 DNA: TGTGCCAGCAGCCGAACCCTAGCGGGAGTCTACGAGCAGTACTTC.

The V gene is TRBV5-1, the J gene TRBJ1-1; TRBD1 might be the D (5 bases). Looked up from germline, CDR1 is SGHRS and CDR2 is YFSETQ. The CDR3 spans 13 residues. V shed 3 bases and J shed 10 bases, with 16 bases lying between them. CDR3 coding DNA: TGCGCCAGCAGCTCGGACGGGTATAGGGGAGCTTTCTTT. Residues: CASSSDGYRGAFF.

V is TRBV3-1 (or the pseudogene TRBV3-2) and J is TRBJ2-7; 8 nucleotides agree with TRBD1. The CDR3 consists of 16 residues. The J segment lost 4 bases and the V segment lost 4 bases, leaving 12 bases of the junction unmatched. Looked up from germline, CDR1 is LGHDT and CDR2 is YNNKEL (reference sequence). CDR3 in amino acids: CASSRKGPGGSYEQYF. The CDR3 DNA sequence: TGTGCCAGCAGCCGAAAAGGCCCAGGGGGCTCTTACGAGCAGTACTTC.

Here the CDR3 DNA reads TGCGCCAGCAGCCAAGAACACAGGGGTCATGGCTACACCTTC. This codes for CASSQEHRGHGYTF. The V and J genes are TRBV4-1 and TRBJ1-2; 7 bases agree with TRBD1. From germline, CDR1 is MGHRA and CDR2 YSYEKL. V was clipped by 0 bases and J by 6 bases; unmatched bases: 4. This CDR3 comprises 14 residues.

With regard to this clone: Other DNA sequences of this sample code for an identical CDR3. The chain couples TRBV24-1 to TRBJ2-3; D unresolved. The CDR3 spans 13 residues. Germline-derived CDR1 and CDR2 are KGHDR and SFDVKD. The V end lost 0 bases, the J end lost 2 bases, and 2 bases lay between the germline ends. CDR3 sequence: CATSDLSTDTQYF. CDR3 coding DNA: TGTGCCACCAGTGATTTGTCCACAGATACGCAGTATTTT.

The chain couples TRBV7-2 to TRBJ2-4, with a tentative D call TRBD2 (5 bases). This CDR3 has 15 residues. The ends were cut back, 2 bases at V and 5 bases at J, with 13 bases in the middle. The germline V gene has CDR1 SGHTA and CDR2 FQGNSA. CDR3 DNA sequence: TGTGCCAGCAGCTTAAGCTCTGGGAGAGAAAACATTCAGTACTTC. Its translation: CASSLSSGRENIQYF.

This chain links TRBV10-3 with TRBJ2-7; possible D gene TRBD1, 6 bases. The CDR3 spans 14 residues. The germline V gene has CDR1 ENHRY and CDR2 SYGVKD. The ends were cut back, 3 bases at V and 0 bases at J, with 9 bases in the middle. The CDR3 loop is CAISDQGSSYEQYF. The CDR3 DNA sequence: TGTGCCATCAGTGATCAGGGGAGCTCCTACGAGCAGTACTTC.

The chain links TRBV28 to TRBJ1-2; D is possibly TRBD1 (5 bases). The CDR3 covers 14 residues. In germline, CDR1 is MDHEN, CDR2 SYDVKM. Trimming cost V 7 bases and J 8 bases, with 20 bases left between them. CDR3 DNA sequence: TGTGCCAGCACCCTGGGACTCTATCTAAGCGGCTACACCTTC. Residues: CASTLGLYLSGYTF.

The genes are TRBV19 and TRBJ1-3; D gene unclear. V shed 5 bases and J shed 0 bases, with 5 bases lying between them. The CDR3 spans 13 residues. The germline CDR1 and CDR2 sequences are LNHDA and SQIVND (reference sequence). CDR3 nucleotide sequence: TGTGCCAGTAGTTACGGCTCTGGAAACACCATATATTTT. This translates into CASSYGSGNTIYF.